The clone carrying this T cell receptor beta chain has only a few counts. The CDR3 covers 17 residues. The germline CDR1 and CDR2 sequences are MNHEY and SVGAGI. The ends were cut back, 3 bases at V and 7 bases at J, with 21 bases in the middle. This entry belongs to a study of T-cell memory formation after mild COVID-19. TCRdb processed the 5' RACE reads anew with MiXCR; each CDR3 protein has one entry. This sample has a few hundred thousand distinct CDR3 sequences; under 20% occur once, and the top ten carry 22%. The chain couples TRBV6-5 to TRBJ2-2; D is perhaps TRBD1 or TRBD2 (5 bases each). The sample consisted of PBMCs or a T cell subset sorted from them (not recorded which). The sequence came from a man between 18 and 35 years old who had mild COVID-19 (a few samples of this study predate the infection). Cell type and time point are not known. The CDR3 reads CASSYSRDGARGGELFF. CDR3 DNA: TGTGCCAGCAGTTATAGTCGGGACGGGGCGAGGGGCGGGGAGCTGTTTTTT.